This TCR beta chain was sequenced for a study of CD8 T cells in ankylosing spondylitis. This clonotype has more than one count but fewer than ten. Its antigen remains unknown. Study observations and caveats: Seemingly distinctive of ankylosing spondylitis blood was a TCR beta motif formed by eight highly homologous variants.

CDR3 length: 17 amino acids. TCRdb recomputed calls from the 5' RACE reads with MiXCR, one row per CDR3 protein. The sample lists roughly 440,000 distinct CDR3 sequences, approximately 17% occurring once. This TCR was recovered from a male donor with ankylosing spondylitis. This rearrangement joins TRBV21-1 to TRBJ2-3; the listed D gene, TRBD1, was not tested against the DNA. TRBV21-1 is a recognized pseudogene. Source material: blood, either unsorted or a sorted T cell fraction (not recorded which). The CDR3 sequence: CASSKGQGTANTDTQYF. CDR3 bases: TGTGCCAGCAGCAAGGGACAGGGTACAGCAAACACAGATACGCAGTATTTT.